A single sample is the source of the 30 T cell receptor beta chains below, sequenced in a study of blood T cell repertoires in COVID-19. This table comes from immunoSEQ multiplex PCR, and its TCRdb copy is limited to in-frame clones, with some not included. This sample has almost 400,000 clones, with 80% to 90% found just once. Material: peripheral blood. All receptors derive from a woman aged 55 to 70 with COVID-19, enrolled during active disease.

The chain employs TRBV5-4 and TRBJ2-1; 7 nucleotides agree with TRBD2. CDR1 and CDR2 from the germline V gene are SGHNT and YYREEE (reference sequence). J gave up 6 bases and V 4 bases, and 13 bases lay outside the gene matches. The CDR3 sequence is 16 residues long. Written as DNA, the CDR3 is TGTGCCAGCAGCCCACCCCACAGCGGGGCTAGCAATGAGCAGTTCTTC. Translating it yields CASSPPHSGASNEQFF.

This clone turned up a few times. The V and J genes are TRBV2 and TRBJ2-1, with D perhaps TRBD1 (6 bases). CDR1 is SNHLY, CDR2 FYNNEI, per germline. The V gene lost 6 bases and the J gene lost 4 bases, with 16 bases spanning the gap. The CDR3 runs to 15 residues. CDR3 in amino acids: CASREATGGYNEQFF. In nucleotides, the CDR3 is TGTGCCAGCAGGGAGGCGACAGGCGGTTACAATGAGCAGTTCTTC.

The chain carries TRBV27 and TRBJ1-2, with D unresolved. Trimming shortened V by 6 bases and J by 6 bases, and 14 bases separated the two germline ends. This CDR3 comprises 13 residues. Germline V lookup: CDR1 MNHEY, CDR2 SMNVEV (reference sequence). The CDR3 protein is CASRPTPGDGYTF. CDR3 coding DNA: TGTGCCAGCAGACCAACTCCGGGAGATGGCTACACCTTC.

J is TRBJ2-6 and V is TRBV7-3; D unresolved. This CDR3 has 14 residues. Deletions cut 0 bases from V and 9 bases from J, with 9 bases between. Per the germline V gene, CDR1 is SGHTA and CDR2 is FQGTGA. The CDR3 DNA reads as TGTGCCAGCAGCTTAACGTTAGGCGGCAACGTCCTGACTTTC. This codes for CASSLTLGGNVLTF.

The chain combines TRBV6-5 with TRBJ2-1; 8 bases are shared with TRBD2. With 0 bases clipped from V and 8 bases from J, the junction kept 9 bases outside the gene matches. CDR3 size: 16 residues. Germline CDR1 reads MNHEY; CDR2 reads SVGAGI. CDR3 loop: CASSYSGTRASDEQFF. The CDR3 DNA follows: TGTGCCAGCAGTTACTCTGGGACTAGGGCCTCGGATGAGCAGTTCTTC.

This chain's CDR3 is CASSLGTSGRTDTQYF. In DNA, the CDR3 is TGCGCCAGCAGCCTGGGAACTAGCGGCCGCACAGATACGCAGTATTTT. The chain couples TRBV5-1 to TRBJ2-3, with 8 bases that match TRBD2. Unmatched junction bases numbered 8, after V lost 4 bases and J lost 1 base. This CDR3 is 16 amino acids long. The germline V gene encodes CDR1 SGHRS and CDR2 YFSETQ.

This clone was counted a few times. The chain links TRBV4-1 to TRBJ1-5; D gene ambiguous. Trimming took 2 bases from V and 4 from J, leaving 6 bases between them. The germline gives CDR1 MGHRA, CDR2 YSYEKL. This CDR3 is built from 13 residues. The CDR3 region has the DNA TGCGCCAGCAGCCAAACGGGGAATCAGCCCCAGCATTTT. This sequence encodes CASSQTGNQPQHF.

V gene TRBV9 combines with J gene TRBJ2-5; TRBD2 aligns across 11 bases. CDR3 size: 16 residues. The V and J ends lost 4 bases and 2 bases, in that order; junction bases with no gene match: 7. Germline values: CDR1 SGDLS, CDR2 YYNGEE. The CDR3 spells CASSQTPSGGQETQYF. CDR3 nucleotide sequence: TGTGCCAGCAGCCAGACCCCTAGCGGGGGGCAAGAGACCCAGTACTTC. The entire variable domain, with the rest obtained from reference TRBV9 and TRBJ2-5, is as follows: DSGVTQTPKHLITATGQRVTLRCSPRSGDLSVYWYQQSLDQGLQFLIQYYNGEERAKGNILERFSAQQFPDLHSELNLSSLELGDSALYFCASSQTPSGGQETQYFGPGTRLLVL.

The rearrangement uses TRBV29-1 and TRBJ1-2; D is possibly TRBD1 (6 bases). The CDR3 extends over 12 amino acids. Germline values: CDR1 SQVTM, CDR2 ANQGSEA. V dropped 4 bases and J dropped 3 bases, with 9 bases sitting between them. The CDR3 region is CSVVQGYYGYTF. The CDR3 nucleotides are TGCAGCGTTGTTCAGGGGTACTATGGCTACACCTTC.

CDR3 coding DNA: TGTGCCAGCACCCGGGACAGGGGACAAGAGCAGTACTTC. Residues: CASTRDRGQEQYF. The rearrangement links TRBV7-9 to TRBJ2-7; 10 bases line up with TRBD1. This CDR3 comprises 13 residues. Germline lookup yields CDR1 SEHNR and CDR2 FQNEAQ (reference sequence). With V trimmed by 7 bases and J by 7 bases, 7 bases remained unmatched. Full variable domain (remainder filled in from reference TRBV7-9 and TRBJ2-7): DTGVSQNPRHKITKRGQNVTFRCDPISEHNRLYWYRQTLGQGPEFLTYFQNEAQLEKSRLLSDRFSAERPKGSFSTLEIQRTEQGDSAMYLCASTRDRGQEQYFGPGTRLTVT.

The J gene is TRBJ2-2, the V gene TRBV9, with TRBD2 as a possible D gene (6 bases). Per germline, CDR1 SGDLS and CDR2 YYNGEE. This CDR3 contains 16 residues. Trimming took off 3 bases at V and 4 bases at J, with 16 bases between the two ends. The CDR3 nucleotides read TGTGCCAGCAGCGCCCACGGAGGGGCCACCACCGGGGAGCTGTTTTTT. This sequence encodes CASSAHGGATTGELFF. Full variable domain (outside the CDR3, taken from reference TRBV9 and TRBJ2-2): DSGVTQTPKHLITATGQRVTLRCSPRSGDLSVYWYQQSLDQGLQFLIQYYNGEERAKGNILERFSAQQFPDLHSELNLSSLELGDSALYFCASSAHGGATTGELFFGEGSRLTVL.

This rearrangement joins TRBV5-1 to TRBJ2-5, with 15 nucleotides matching TRBD2. Germline-derived CDR1 and CDR2 are SGHRS and YFSETQ. V gave up 2 bases and J gave up 1 base; unmatched junction bases: 6. This CDR3 has 18 residues. The CDR3 here is CASSLGTSGGIFQETQYF. In DNA, the CDR3 is TGCGCCAGCAGCTTAGGGACTAGCGGGGGGATATTCCAAGAGACCCAGTACTTC.

The chain is built from TRBV5-1 and TRBJ1-2; D unresolved. CDR1 SGHRS and CDR2 YFSETQ come from the germline V gene. V was shortened by 0 bases and J by 0 bases, with 9 bases between the two germline ends. This CDR3 contains 15 residues. The CDR3 DNA reads TGCGCCAGCAGCTTGGCCGGGAGGGCTAACTATGGCTACACCTTC. Protein: CASSLAGRANYGYTF.

This CDR3 is CASIDRAKSGQPQHF. The CDR3 DNA reads TGTGCCAGTATCGACAGGGCAAAAAGCGGTCAGCCCCAGCATTTT. V and J are TRBV19 and TRBJ1-5; 7 bases map to TRBD1. The V segment lost 7 bases and the J segment 6 bases; nucleotides outside the gene matches: 12. The CDR3 consists of 15 residues. Per germline, CDR1 LNHDA and CDR2 SQIVND (reference sequence).

The chain has TRBV7-9 and TRBJ2-3, with no clear D. This CDR3 is built from 12 residues. The germline V gene has CDR1 SEHNR and CDR2 FQNEAQ (reference sequence). V was pared by 5 bases and J by 5 bases, with 8 bases between. The CDR3 nucleotides read TGTGCCAGCAGCCTAACGGTAGATACGCAGTATTTT. This codes for CASSLTVDTQYF.

The gene calls are TRBV6-5 and TRBJ1-5, with D perhaps TRBD1 (6 bases). V shed 0 bases and J shed 8 bases, with 17 bases lying between them. The germline gives CDR1 MNHEY, CDR2 SVGAGI. This CDR3 has 16 residues. This CDR3 reads CASSYSRGGGTEPQHF. In DNA, the CDR3 is TGTGCCAGCAGTTACTCGAGGGGGGGAGGTACGGAGCCCCAGCATTTT.

The sample holds one count of this clone. The chain couples TRBV4-2 to TRBJ2-3; possibly TRBD2 for D (7 bases). The CDR3 is 14 amino acids. The germline CDR1 and CDR2 sequences are LGHNA and YNFKEQ. Trimming took 5 bases from V and 0 from J, leaving 9 bases between them. In DNA, the CDR3 is TGTGCCAGCAGCGGGGGGGCAAGCACAGATACGCAGTATTTT. It encodes CASSGGASTDTQYF.

J is TRBJ1-1 and V is TRBV11-2; maybe TRBD1 (5 bases). Trimming shortened V by 5 bases and J by 0 bases, and 10 bases separated the two germline ends. The CDR3 contains 14 residues. Germline lookup yields CDR1 SGHAT and CDR2 FQNNGV. Here the CDR3 DNA reads TGTGCCAGCAGCGTCAGGGTGGTGAACACTGAAGCTTTCTTT. This codes for CASSVRVVNTEAFF.

The sample holds a few counts of this clone. The V gene is TRBV14, the J gene TRBJ2-1; maybe TRBD2 (5 bases). Trimming pared 1 base from V and 5 bases from J, leaving 18 bases between. Germline loops: CDR1 SGHDN, CDR2 FVKESK. This CDR3 is built from 17 residues. The CDR3 sequence: CASSQGGKRMAHNEQFF. CDR3 nucleotides: TGTGCCAGCAGCCAAGGAGGGAAGAGAATGGCGCACAATGAGCAGTTCTTC.

CDR3 region: CASSYSSNQPQHF. The CDR3 DNA follows: TGTGCCAGCAGTTACTCGAGTAATCAGCCCCAGCATTTT. The chain combines TRBV6-5 with TRBJ1-5, with D unclear. Germline CDR1 reads MNHEY; CDR2 reads SVGAGI. This CDR3 comprises 13 residues. V was shortened by 0 bases and J by 4 bases, with 4 bases between the two germline ends.

This rearrangement joins TRBV10-3 to TRBJ1-1, with unresolved D. V was clipped by 11 bases and J by 6 bases, with 16 bases between them. There are 12 residues in the CDR3. Germline lookup yields CDR1 ENHRY and CDR2 SYGVKD. CDR3 protein: CAVGEGGPEAFF. The CDR3 DNA reads TGTGCCGTGGGAGAGGGTGGACCTGAAGCTTTCTTT.

The chain uses TRBV6-5 and TRBJ2-7; a weak D match, TRBD1 (5 bases). The CDR3 is 14 residues long. Germline values: CDR1 MNHEY, CDR2 SVGAGI. With 0 bases removed from V and 1 base from J, the gap between germline ends came to 7 bases. The chain's CDR3 is CASSYSPGSYEQYF. DNA for the CDR3: TGTGCCAGCAGTTACTCGCCAGGGTCCTACGAGCAGTACTTC.

The V gene is TRBV10-3, the J gene TRBJ1-2; a possible D gene is TRBD1 (5 bases). Trimming removed 4 bases at V and 7 bases at J, with 13 bases between. The CDR3 runs 13 residues. Germline V gene sequence: CDR1 ENHRY, CDR2 SYGVKD. The chain's CDR3 is CAISGDTGGGYTF. CDR3 nucleotide sequence: TGTGCCATCAGTGGGGATACAGGTGGTGGCTACACCTTC.

The genes are TRBV19 and TRBJ1-5; the match to TRBD1 covers 9 bases. Unmatched junction bases numbered 13, after V lost 2 bases and J lost 2 bases. Germline-derived CDR1 and CDR2 are LNHDA and SQIVND (reference sequence). The CDR3 spans 19 residues. CDR3 sequence: CASSIRDRVVGSGNQPQHF. The CDR3 coding sequence is TGTGCCAGTAGTATACGGGACAGGGTTGTCGGGTCGGGCAATCAGCCCCAGCATTTT.

Here the CDR3 DNA reads TGTGCCAGCACTGAGAGGGCGGGGGGAGGAAGGGCTTTCTTT. Protein product: CASTERAGGGRAFF. V gene TRBV6-4 combines with J gene TRBJ1-1; a possible D gene is TRBD1 (5 bases). The CDR3 runs 14 residues. The germline V gene encodes CDR1 MRHNA and CDR2 SNTAGT. Trimming shortened V by 7 bases and J by 11 bases, and 23 bases separated the two germline ends.

V gene TRBV3-1 (or the pseudogene TRBV3-2) combines with J gene TRBJ2-7; no clear D. Germline values: CDR1 LGHDT, CDR2 YNNKEL (reference sequence). The CDR3 length is 16 residues. The V end lost 4 bases, the J end lost 2 bases, and 18 bases lay between the germline ends. CDR3 DNA sequence: TGTGCCAGCAGCCCTACTCTGACTCAACTTACCTACGAGCAGTACTTC. It codes for CASSPTLTQLTYEQYF.

The rearrangement uses TRBV2 and TRBJ1-5; D gene uncertain. This CDR3 region has 17 residues. Germline loops: CDR1 SNHLY, CDR2 FYNNEI. V was clipped by 4 bases and J by 2 bases, with 18 bases between them. CDR3 sequence reads: CASSAPFGSGGNQPQHF. CDR3 nucleotides: TGTGCCAGCAGTGCCCCATTCGGGAGTGGGGGCAATCAGCCCCAGCATTTT.

The gene calls are TRBV20-1 and TRBJ2-1; tentative D call: TRBD1 (6 bases). The ends were cut back, 8 bases at V and 5 bases at J, with 10 bases in the middle. The CDR3 extends over 11 amino acids. In germline, CDR1 is DFQATT, CDR2 SNEGSKA (reference sequence). The CDR3 sequence: CSTQGNNEQFF. DNA of the CDR3: TGCAGTACGCAGGGGAACAATGAGCAGTTCTTC.

The chain links TRBV4-1 to TRBJ2-3, with D unclear. Per the germline V gene, CDR1 is MGHRA and CDR2 is YSYEKL. V lost 6 bases and J 4 bases, leaving 14 bases between the germline ends. The CDR3 is 14 residues long. DNA of the CDR3: TGCGCCAGCAGGGATACGGGTCTCCCAGATACGCAGTATTTT. Translation: CASRDTGLPDTQYF.

The chain couples TRBV6-2 or TRBV6-3 to TRBJ2-7; TRBD2 is a possible D gene (7 bases). V gave up 6 bases and J gave up 2 bases, with 20 bases separating them. The CDR3 has 16 amino acids. In germline, CDR1 is MNHEY, CDR2 SVGEGT. The CDR3 nucleotides are TGTGCCAGCAGCCCTGCCGGGGGGCAAACCGCCTACGAGCAGTACTTC. It encodes CASSPAGGQTAYEQYF.